The rows below give T cell receptor beta chains drawn from one sample of a study of blood T cell repertoires in COVID-19. Libraries were prepared by immunoSEQ multiplex PCR; TCRdb keeps only in-frame clonotypes and omits some of them. The sample contains 130,000 to 150,000 clones, 80% to 90% of which appear only once. Source material: peripheral blood. These receptors all stem from a human donor with acute or convalescent COVID-19. The donor label of this sample is uncertain. Each CDR3 is given with its conserved first and last residue.

>14|TRBV2|TRBJ1-5
CASTLDSLNQPQHF
>13|TRBV6-5|TRBJ1-2
CASSKPTGYGYTF
>14|TRBV5-4|TRBJ1-6
CASSAQGNNSPLHF
>18|TRBV3-1/TRBV3-2|TRBJ2-1
CASSQEGSRRVIHNEQFF
>13|TRBV30|TRBJ1-1
CAWSFNLYTEAFF
>13|TRBV3-1/TRBV3-2|TRBJ2-7
CASSQGGVREQYF
>14|TRBV28|TRBJ1-1
CASSRLSTWTEAFF
>16|TRBV7-2|TRBJ1-5
CASSLAPGIFIQPQHF
>14|TRBV6-5|TRBJ1-2
CASSPNRVTYGYTF
>15|TRBV9|TRBJ2-1
CASSVGGSRDNEQFF
>12|TRBV2|TRBJ2-5
CASQTGRQTQYF
>12|TRBV27|TRBJ2-1
CASSTGGNEQFF
>15|TRBV19|TRBJ2-2
CASSITVLNTGELFF
>15|TRBV3-1/TRBV3-2|TRBJ1-2
CASSQSKGVGTGYTF
>14|TRBV7-2|TRBJ2-7
CASSHRSGGYEQYF
>15|TRBV5-1|TRBJ1-4
CASSRTGGEGEKLFF
>12|TRBV14|TRBJ2-3
CASSQVSREQYF
>15|TRBV30|TRBJ2-1
CAWSAPGLPSNEQFF
>12|TRBV18|TRBJ1-1
CASSPTGEGAFF
>13|TRBV6-5|TRBJ2-7
CATLAGGTYEQYF
>13|TRBV15|TRBJ1-1
CATSRDRFPEAFF
>13|TRBV3-1/TRBV3-2|TRBJ1-2
CASSRGDFYGYTF
>15|TRBV11-2|TRBJ1-3
CASSVGGGSGNTIYF
>15|TRBV4-1|TRBJ2-7
CASSRGGAGSDEQYF
>14|TRBV13|TRBJ1-6
CASSSGQGRSPLHF
>13|TRBV15|TRBJ2-7
CATSRQQGYEQYF
>15|TRBV13|TRBJ2-2
CASSLREDGTGELFF